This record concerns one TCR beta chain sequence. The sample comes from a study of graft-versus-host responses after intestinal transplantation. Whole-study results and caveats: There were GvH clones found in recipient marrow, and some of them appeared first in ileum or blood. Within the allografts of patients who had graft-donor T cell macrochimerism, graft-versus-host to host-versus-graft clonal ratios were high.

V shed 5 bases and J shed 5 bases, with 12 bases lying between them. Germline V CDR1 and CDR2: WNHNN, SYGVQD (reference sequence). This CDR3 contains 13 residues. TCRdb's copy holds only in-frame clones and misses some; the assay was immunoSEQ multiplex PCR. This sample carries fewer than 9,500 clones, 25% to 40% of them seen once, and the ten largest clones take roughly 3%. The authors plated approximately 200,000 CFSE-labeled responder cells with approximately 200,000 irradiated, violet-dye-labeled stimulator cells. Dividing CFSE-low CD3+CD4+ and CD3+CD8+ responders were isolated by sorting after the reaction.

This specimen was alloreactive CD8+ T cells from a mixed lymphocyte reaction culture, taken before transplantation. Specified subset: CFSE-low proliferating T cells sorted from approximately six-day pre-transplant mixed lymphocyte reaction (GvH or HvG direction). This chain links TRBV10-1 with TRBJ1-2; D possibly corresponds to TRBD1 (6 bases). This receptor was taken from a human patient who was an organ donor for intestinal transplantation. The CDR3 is CASSLDRRYGYTF. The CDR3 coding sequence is TGCGCCAGCAGTCTCGACAGGAGGTATGGCTACACCTTC.